This TCR beta chain stems from a study of CD8 T cells in ankylosing spondylitis (dated by TCRdb to the late 2010s). Background for the entire study: T cell receptor beta repertoires were profiled in healthy donors and ankylosing spondylitis patients so that disease-linked TCR variants could be found. The full study cohort comprised about 23 ankylosing spondylitis patients and 85 to 120 healthy donors. Peripheral blood was sampled, and synovial fluid was additionally collected from ankylosing spondylitis patients. Results the study describes overall, beyond this receptor: A TCR beta motif made up of eight highly homologous amino acid variants appeared to be characteristic of blood from ankylosing spondylitis patients. Some motif variants had previously been reported in the synovial fluid and blood of reactive arthritis patients, which suggests shared mechanisms of disease initiation. The disease-linked clones showed a CD8+ phenotype and occurred at relatively low frequencies in peripheral blood. According to the report, matched synovial fluid samples from ankylosing spondylitis patients were significantly enriched for the disease-linked clones.

The CDR3 measures 12 amino acids from cysteine to phenylalanine. Here the CDR3 DNA is all that survives: 36 bases in frame from base 1. V lost 7 bases and J lost 3 bases; the stretch between them is 10 bases long. The CDR1 and CDR2 encoded by the germline V gene (reference sequence) are SEHNR and FQNEAQ. This clonotype turned up a few times. This receptor's antigen is unknown. No much larger clone is present one base from it, and per-base qualities are unavailable. The sequencer was an Illumina HiSeq 2500. Quantitative 5'-RACE with molecular barcodes was the method used to prepare the TCR beta libraries. As for the authors' bioinformatics: A new computational method, built on a probabilistic model of VDJ rearrangement, was used to identify disease-linked TCR variants. The raw public data were reprocessed by TCRdb itself: fastp quality trimming at Q25, MiXCR clonotype calling, in-frame beta chains only. When rows share a CDR3 protein, they turn into one entry using the most common DNA and genes. These V and J calls rely on TCRdb rather than the paper's analysis. The sample has 250,000 or so distinct CDR3 sequences on record, 15% to 20% of them singletons. The biggest ten clones account for 25% to 40% of the sample.

Material for sequencing was blood, either unsorted or a sorted T cell fraction (not recorded which). The clonotype comes from a male donor with ankylosing spondylitis or in good health (not recorded which). The chain couples TRBV7-9 to TRBJ2-7, with the D gene call left open. The CDR3 corresponds to CASNSGSYEQYF. The DNA sequence is as follows: TGTGCCAGCAACTCTGGTAGCTACGAGCAGTACTTC. Here the CDR3 is joined to the reference TRBV7-9 and TRBJ2-7 genes, and the full variable domain is: DTGVSQNPRHKITKRGQNVTFRCDPISEHNRLYWYRQTLGQGPEFLTYFQNEAQLEKSRLLSDRFSAERPKGSFSTLEIQRTEQGDSAMYLCASNSGSYEQYFGPGTRLTVT.